The source of this TCR beta chain is a study of blood T cells in healthy people across ages. This CDR3 contains 16 residues. Germline V gene sequence: CDR1 SGHRS, CDR2 YFSETQ. The ends lost 0 bases at V and 9 bases at J; junction bases unmatched: 11. This clonotype was seen ten or more times. With a J-beta primer mix and a sample-barcoded 5' primer, a second PCR ran roughly 6 to 11 cycles. TCRdb used MiXCR to reprocess the 5' RACE reads, holding one entry per CDR3 protein. Here the sample spans some 900,000 distinct CDR3 sequences, roughly 26% being singletons. The V call is TRBV5-1, the J call TRBJ2-1, with 8 bases matching TRBD2. Sample: blood. The sequence was collected from a woman older than 75 in good health. CDR3: CASSLGPGGDNTEQFF. DNA of the CDR3: TGCGCCAGCAGCTTGGGACCGGGGGGGGATAATACTGAGCAGTTCTTC.